The clone carrying this T cell receptor beta chain was recorded once. V gave up 3 bases and J gave up 2 bases, with 8 bases separating them. The CDR3 is 13 residues long. CDR1 MGHDK and CDR2 SYGVNS come from the germline V gene. The data derive from a study of CD8 T cells in Susac syndrome. Study context: Patients with Susac syndrome had blood drawn and were at that point therapy-naive, on corticosteroids, or on intravenous immunoglobulin alone.

After extraction with the RNeasy kit, roughly 0.5 to 1 ug of the RNA was reverse transcribed using random hexamers. The authors amplified TCR beta CDR3 across 54 Vbeta and 13 Jbeta using immunoSEQ multiplex PCR. TCRdb reprocessed the immunoSEQ multiplex PCR reads with MiXCR, giving one entry per CDR3 protein. Among about 140,000 distinct CDR3 sequences listed, around 95% were seen once. Sequencing of TCR beta was performed on blood CD8+ T cells and on blood CD4+ T cells. The patients with Susac syndrome satisfied recently defined diagnostic criteria for either definite or probable disease. Sample: CD4+ T cells from PBMCs. The V call is TRBV25-1, the J call TRBJ2-7; no firm D call. This sequence was found in a human donor with Susac syndrome. CDR3 sequence: CASSEGRTYEQYF. The DNA for the CDR3 is TGTGCCAGCAGTGAGGGCCGCACCTACGAGCAGTACTTC.